The rows below give T cell receptor beta chains drawn from one sample of a study of blood T cell repertoires in COVID-19. The table came from immunoSEQ multiplex PCR; TCRdb's copy has only in-frame clones and leaves some out. The table includes fewer than 65,000 clones, roughly 79% detected once. Input material: peripheral blood. These TCRs come from a man aged 60 to 75 with acute or convalescent COVID-19. The CDR3 runs from the conserved cysteine through the conserved F or W. Each record gives: clone size, V gene, J gene, D gene, CDR3 protein, CDR3 DNA. The D gene is left open where the match is weak. The size field is filled for only some rows; it gives once, few, many or a size class.

abundance: NA
v_gene: TRBV2
j_gene: TRBJ1-2
d_gene: NA
CDR3aa: CASSVDGGGYTF
CDR3nt: TGTGCCAGCAGTGTCGATGGGGGGGGCTACACCTTC

abundance: NA
v_gene: TRBV7-2
j_gene: TRBJ2-1
d_gene: TRBD2
CDR3aa: CASSLGRGGINEQFF
CDR3nt: TGTGCCAGCAGCTTAGGGCGGGGGGGGATCAATGAGCAGTTCTTC

abundance: NA
v_gene: TRBV9
j_gene: TRBJ2-3
d_gene: NA
CDR3aa: CASSVRGGGDTQYF
CDR3nt: TGTGCCAGCAGCGTGAGGGGGGGCGGAGATACGCAGTATTTT

abundance: NA
v_gene: TRBV7-9
j_gene: TRBJ1-2
d_gene: NA
CDR3aa: CASSSGQPSNYGYTF
CDR3nt: TGTGCCAGCAGCTCCGGACAGCCATCTAACTATGGCTACACCTTC

abundance: NA
v_gene: TRBV10-2
j_gene: TRBJ1-1
d_gene: TRBD1
CDR3aa: CATRQGNTEAFF
CDR3nt: TGCGCCACCCGACAGGGGAACACTGAAGCTTTCTTT

abundance: NA
v_gene: TRBV2
j_gene: TRBJ1-5
d_gene: NA
CDR3aa: CASRDSSNQPQHF
CDR3nt: TGTGCCAGCAGGGACAGTAGCAATCAGCCCCAGCATTTT

abundance: NA
v_gene: TRBV2
j_gene: TRBJ2-2
d_gene: TRBD1
CDR3aa: CASSWTGANTGELFF
CDR3nt: TGTGCCAGCAGCTGGACAGGGGCGAACACCGGGGAGCTGTTTTTT

abundance: few
v_gene: TRBV7-9
j_gene: TRBJ1-4
d_gene: TRBD1
CDR3aa: CASSLRGDRFSTNEKLFF
CDR3nt: TGTGCCAGCAGCTTAAGGGGGGACAGGTTCTCAACTAATGAAAAACTGTTTTTT

abundance: NA
v_gene: TRBV27
j_gene: TRBJ2-3
d_gene: TRBD2
CDR3aa: CASSPVAGGTDTQYF
CDR3nt: TGTGCCAGCAGTCCCGTAGCGGGGGGCACAGATACGCAGTATTTT

abundance: once
v_gene: TRBV4-1
j_gene: TRBJ1-1
d_gene: NA
CDR3aa: CASSQDWGRRDTEAFF
CDR3nt: TGCGCCAGCAGCCAAGATTGGGGCAGGAGGGACACTGAAGCTTTCTTT

abundance: NA
v_gene: TRBV28
j_gene: TRBJ1-2
d_gene: NA
CDR3aa: CASSTSGAWTDGYTF
CDR3nt: TGTGCCAGCAGTACCTCAGGGGCATGGACTGATGGCTACACCTTC

abundance: NA
v_gene: TRBV6-5
j_gene: TRBJ2-7
d_gene: NA
CDR3aa: CAAKSRVSYEQYF
CDR3nt: TGTGCCGCTAAATCCAGGGTCTCCTACGAGCAGTACTTC

abundance: NA
v_gene: TRBV4-1
j_gene: TRBJ1-6
d_gene: NA
CDR3aa: CASSQGRQIRDNSPLHF
CDR3nt: TGCGCCAGCAGCCAAGGGAGACAGATACGAGATAATTCACCCCTCCACTTT

abundance: few
v_gene: TRBV15
j_gene: TRBJ2-5
d_gene: NA
CDR3aa: CATSRTSVQETQYF
CDR3nt: TGTGCCACCAGCAGAACTTCGGTCCAAGAGACCCAGTACTTC

abundance: NA
v_gene: TRBV12-3/TRBV12-4
j_gene: TRBJ2-7
d_gene: NA
CDR3aa: CASSLGQADEQYF
CDR3nt: TGTGCCAGCAGTTTAGGGCAGGCTGACGAGCAGTACTTC

abundance: NA
v_gene: TRBV5-1
j_gene: TRBJ2-7
d_gene: TRBD2
CDR3aa: CASSLGPSGGFYEQYF
CDR3nt: TGCGCCAGCAGCTTGGGCCCTAGCGGGGGCTTCTACGAGCAGTACTTC

abundance: NA
v_gene: TRBV27
j_gene: TRBJ2-7
d_gene: TRBD2
CDR3aa: CASSASGGEKAYEQYF
CDR3nt: TGTGCCAGCTCAGCCTCCGGGGGGGAAAAGGCCTACGAGCAGTACTTC

abundance: once
v_gene: TRBV13
j_gene: TRBJ1-3
d_gene: TRBD1
CDR3aa: CASSLTGGQTGLSGNTIYF
CDR3nt: TGTGCCAGCAGCTTGACAGGGGGCCAAACCGGACTCTCTGGAAACACCATATATTTT

abundance: NA
v_gene: TRBV2
j_gene: TRBJ1-1
d_gene: NA
CDR3aa: CASKREGEGTEAFF
CDR3nt: TGTGCCAGCAAACGAGAAGGGGAGGGCACTGAAGCTTTCTTT

abundance: few
v_gene: TRBV6-1
j_gene: TRBJ1-5
d_gene: NA
CDR3aa: CASSEITATISPQHF
CDR3nt: TGTGCCAGCAGTGAAATCACAGCTACAATCAGCCCCCAGCATTTT

abundance: NA
v_gene: TRBV11-2
j_gene: TRBJ2-7
d_gene: NA
CDR3aa: CASSSRYEQYF
CDR3nt: TGTGCCAGCAGCTCCAGATACGAGCAGTACTTC

abundance: NA
v_gene: TRBV7-8
j_gene: TRBJ1-2
d_gene: TRBD1
CDR3aa: CASSLLIIGGQGYGYTF
CDR3nt: TGTGCCAGCAGCTTATTAATAATTGGGGGACAGGGGTACGGCTACACCTTC

abundance: NA
v_gene: TRBV13
j_gene: TRBJ1-1
d_gene: NA
CDR3aa: CASSLDSHTEAFF
CDR3nt: TGTGCCAGCAGCTTAGACAGTCACACTGAAGCTTTCTTT

abundance: NA
v_gene: TRBV19
j_gene: TRBJ1-4
d_gene: TRBD1
CDR3aa: CASSGQVAEKLFF
CDR3nt: TGTGCCAGTTCGGGACAGGTTGCTGAAAAACTGTTTTTT

abundance: NA
v_gene: TRBV6-6
j_gene: TRBJ1-2
d_gene: TRBD1
CDR3aa: CASRTPRQGGGYTF
CDR3nt: TGTGCCAGCAGAACGCCAAGACAGGGTGGTGGCTACACCTTC

abundance: NA
v_gene: TRBV2
j_gene: TRBJ1-5
d_gene: NA
CDR3aa: CASSEGSFNQPQHF
CDR3nt: TGTGCCAGCAGTGAGGGCAGTTTCAATCAGCCCCAGCATTTT

abundance: NA
v_gene: TRBV28
j_gene: TRBJ1-1
d_gene: NA
CDR3aa: CASDAQGYTEAFF
CDR3nt: TGTGCCAGCGATGCACAGGGCTACACTGAAGCTTTCTTT